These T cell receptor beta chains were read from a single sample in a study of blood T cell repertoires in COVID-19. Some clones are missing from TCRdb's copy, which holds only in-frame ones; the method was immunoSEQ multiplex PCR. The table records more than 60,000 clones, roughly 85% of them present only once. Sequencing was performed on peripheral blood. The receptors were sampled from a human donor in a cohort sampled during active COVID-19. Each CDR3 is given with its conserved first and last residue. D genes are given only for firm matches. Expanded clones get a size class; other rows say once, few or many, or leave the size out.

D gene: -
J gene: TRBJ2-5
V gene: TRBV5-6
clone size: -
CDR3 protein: CASSLVLDQETQYF
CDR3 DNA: TGTGCCAGCAGCTTAGTCCTAGACCAAGAGACCCAGTACTTC

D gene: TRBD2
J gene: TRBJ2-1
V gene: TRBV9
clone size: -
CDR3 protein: CASSVASGTSGMNEQFF
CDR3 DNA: TGTGCCAGCAGCGTAGCCTCAGGGACTAGCGGGATGAATGAGCAGTTCTTC

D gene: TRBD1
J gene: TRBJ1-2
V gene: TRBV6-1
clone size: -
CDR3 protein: CASSEGPGQGALGYTF
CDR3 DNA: TGTGCCAGCAGTGAAGGACCGGGACAGGGGGCGCTTGGCTACACCTTC

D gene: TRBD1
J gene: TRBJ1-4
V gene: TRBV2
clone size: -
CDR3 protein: CASSTGQGAIGGEKLFF
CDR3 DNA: TGTGCCAGCAGTACGGGACAGGGGGCGATCGGGGGTGAAAAACTGTTTTTT

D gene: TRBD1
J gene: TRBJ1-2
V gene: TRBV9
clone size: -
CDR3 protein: CASSVGKATGPGNYGYTF
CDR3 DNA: TGTGCCAGCAGCGTAGGAAAGGCGACAGGGCCCGGGAACTATGGCTACACCTTC

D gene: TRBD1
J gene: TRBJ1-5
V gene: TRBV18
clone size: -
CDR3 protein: CASSPGQGEPQHF
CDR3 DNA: TGTGCCAGCTCACCGGGACAGGGGGAGCCCCAGCATTTT

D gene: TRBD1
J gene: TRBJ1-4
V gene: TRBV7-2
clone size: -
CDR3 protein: CATRAGGTATNEKLFF
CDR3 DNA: TGTGCCACCAGGGCGGGAGGGACAGCTACCAATGAAAAACTGTTTTTT

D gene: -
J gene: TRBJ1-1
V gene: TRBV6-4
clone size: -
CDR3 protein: CASTTVLPNTEAFF
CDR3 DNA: TGTGCCAGCACGACAGTTTTACCGAACACTGAAGCTTTCTTT

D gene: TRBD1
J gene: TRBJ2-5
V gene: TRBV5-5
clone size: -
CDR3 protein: CASSLWTGGETQYF
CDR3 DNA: TGTGCCAGCAGCTTATGGACAGGGGGAGAGACCCAGTACTTC

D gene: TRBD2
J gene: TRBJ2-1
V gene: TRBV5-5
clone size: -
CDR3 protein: CVSSFASGDNEQFF
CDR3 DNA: TGTGTCAGCAGCTTTGCTAGCGGGGACAATGAGCAGTTCTTC

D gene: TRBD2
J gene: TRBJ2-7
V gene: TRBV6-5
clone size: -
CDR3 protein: CASSSLAGPSYEQYF
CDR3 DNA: TGTGCCAGCAGTTCCCTAGCGGGGCCCTCCTACGAGCAGTACTTC

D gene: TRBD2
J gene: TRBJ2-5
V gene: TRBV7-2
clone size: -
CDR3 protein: CASSKGLAPQYF
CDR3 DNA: TGTGCCAGCAGCAAAGGACTAGCTCCCCAGTACTTC

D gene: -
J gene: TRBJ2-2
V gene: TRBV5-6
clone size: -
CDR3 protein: CASSLEQGGTGELFF
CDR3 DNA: TGTGCCAGCAGCTTGGAGCAGGGCGGCACCGGGGAGCTGTTTTTT

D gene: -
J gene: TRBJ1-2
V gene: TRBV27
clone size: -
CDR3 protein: CASSSGWQGMGGYTF
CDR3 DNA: TGTGCCAGCAGTTCAGGGTGGCAGGGAATGGGCGGCTACACCTTC

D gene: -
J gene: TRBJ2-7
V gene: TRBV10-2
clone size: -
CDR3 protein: CASTIQGYEQYF
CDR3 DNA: TGCGCCAGCACCATACAGGGCTACGAGCAGTACTTC

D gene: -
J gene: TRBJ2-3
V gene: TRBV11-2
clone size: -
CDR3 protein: CASSLRQSTDTQYF
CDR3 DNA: TGTGCCAGCAGCTTGAGACAGAGCACAGATACGCAGTATTTT

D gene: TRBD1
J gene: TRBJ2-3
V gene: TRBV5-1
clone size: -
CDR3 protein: CASSPGDRGGADTQYF
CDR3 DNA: TGCGCCAGCAGCCCTGGGGACAGGGGAGGGGCAGATACGCAGTATTTT

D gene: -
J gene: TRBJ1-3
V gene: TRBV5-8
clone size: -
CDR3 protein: CASSFGRGAISGNTIYF
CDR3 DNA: TGTGCCAGCAGCTTCGGTCGGGGGGCGATTAGTGGAAACACCATATATTTT

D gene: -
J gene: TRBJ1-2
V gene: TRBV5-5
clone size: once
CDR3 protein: CASSLDGDIYGYTF
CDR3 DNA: TGTGCCAGCAGCTTGGATGGGGACATCTATGGCTACACCTTC

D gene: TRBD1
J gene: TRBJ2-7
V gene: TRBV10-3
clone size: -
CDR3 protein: CAISTDRVLYYEQYF
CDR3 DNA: TGTGCCATCAGTACGGACAGGGTTCTATACTACGAGCAGTACTTC

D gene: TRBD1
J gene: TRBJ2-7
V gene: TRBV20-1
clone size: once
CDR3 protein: CSAPTGNEQYF
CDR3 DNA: TGCAGTGCTCCGACAGGGAACGAGCAGTACTTC

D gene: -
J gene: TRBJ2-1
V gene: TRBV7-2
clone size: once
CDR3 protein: CASSLGSASSYNEQFF
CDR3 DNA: TGTGCCAGCAGCTTAGGGTCGGCTAGCTCCTACAATGAGCAGTTCTTC

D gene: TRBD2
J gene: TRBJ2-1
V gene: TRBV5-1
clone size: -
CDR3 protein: CASSLEGLAGGYNEQFF
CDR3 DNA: TGCGCCAGCAGCTTGGAGGGACTAGCGGGGGGATACAATGAGCAGTTCTTC

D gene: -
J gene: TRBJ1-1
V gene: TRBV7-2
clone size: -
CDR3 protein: CASSQWGEGEAFF
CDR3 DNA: TGTGCCAGCAGCCAATGGGGGGAAGGTGAAGCTTTCTTT

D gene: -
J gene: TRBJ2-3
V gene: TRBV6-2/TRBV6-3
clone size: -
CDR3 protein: CASSYPPAGTDTQYF
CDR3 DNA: TGTGCCAGCAGTTACCCTCCCGCGGGCACAGATACGCAGTATTTT

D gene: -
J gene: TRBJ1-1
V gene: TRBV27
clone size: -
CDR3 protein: CASSPGTARGTEAFF
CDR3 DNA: TGTGCCAGCAGTCCGGGGACGGCCCGGGGGACTGAAGCTTTCTTT

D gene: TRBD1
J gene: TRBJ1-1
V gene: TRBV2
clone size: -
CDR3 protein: CASSDPGQGYTEAFF
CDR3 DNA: TGTGCCAGCAGTGATCCCGGACAGGGTTACACTGAAGCTTTCTTT

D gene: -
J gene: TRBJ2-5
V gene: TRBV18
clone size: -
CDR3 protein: CASSPLSGQETQYF
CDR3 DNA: TGTGCCAGCTCACCCCTTTCAGGACAAGAGACCCAGTACTTC

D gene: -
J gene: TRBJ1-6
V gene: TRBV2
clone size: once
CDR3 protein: CASSEAPGNSPLHF
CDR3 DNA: TGTGCCAGCAGTGAGGCGCCCGGGAATTCACCCCTCCACTTT

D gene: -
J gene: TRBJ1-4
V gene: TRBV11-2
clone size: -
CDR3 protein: CASSFNSRQATNEKLFF
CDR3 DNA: TGTGCCAGCAGCTTCAATTCTCGACAGGCAACTAATGAAAAACTGTTTTTT

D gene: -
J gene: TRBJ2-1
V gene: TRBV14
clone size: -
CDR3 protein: CASSQGGYEQFF
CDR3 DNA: TGTGCCAGCAGCCAAGGAGGGTATGAGCAGTTCTTC

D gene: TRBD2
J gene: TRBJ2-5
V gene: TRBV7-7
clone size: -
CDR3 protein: CASSSTSGGGETQYF
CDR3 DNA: TGTGCCAGCAGCTCGACTAGCGGGGGAGGGGAGACCCAGTACTTC

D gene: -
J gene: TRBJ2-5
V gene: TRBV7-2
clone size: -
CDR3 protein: CASSLTPETQYF
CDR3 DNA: TGTGCCAGCAGCCTCACTCCAGAGACCCAGTACTTC

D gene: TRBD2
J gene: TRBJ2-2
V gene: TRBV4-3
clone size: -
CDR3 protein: CASSHGTSGGANTGELFF
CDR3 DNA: TGCGCCAGCAGCCATGGGACTAGCGGGGGGGCCAACACCGGGGAGCTGTTTTTT

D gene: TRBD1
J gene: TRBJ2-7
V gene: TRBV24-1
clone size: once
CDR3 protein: CATSDNRGSNEQYF
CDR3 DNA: TGTGCCACCAGTGATAACAGGGGTTCCAACGAGCAGTACTTC

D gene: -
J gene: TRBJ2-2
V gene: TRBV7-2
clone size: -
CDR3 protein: CASSLGRGTGELFF
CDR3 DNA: TGTGCCAGCAGCTTAGGGAGGGGAACCGGGGAGCTGTTTTTT

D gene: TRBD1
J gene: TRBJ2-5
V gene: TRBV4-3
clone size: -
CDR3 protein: CASSQGGQSGETQYF
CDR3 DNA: TGCGCCAGCAGCCAAGGGGGACAGTCCGGGGAGACCCAGTACTTC